A single sample is the source of the 27 T cell receptor beta chains below, sequenced in a study of shared clonotypes between healthy human individuals. Generated by immunoSEQ multiplex PCR, the TCRdb table keeps only in-frame clones and is missing some. The sample contains approximately 1.5 million clones, approximately 98.5% of which appear only once. Sequencing was done on a sample of naive CD4+ T cells sorted from blood. Subset defined: CD45RA+ positively selected. The source is a man aged 25-45 years in good health.

The chain employs TRBV7-2 and TRBJ2-1, with TRBD2 matching 12 bases. V was pared by 2 bases and J by 9 bases, with 14 bases of the junction left unmatched. CDR1 and CDR2 (germline): SGHTA, FQGNSA. This CDR3 comprises 18 residues. The CDR3 sequence: CASSLTGTSGFFLGEQFF. CDR3 in DNA: TGTGCCAGCAGCTTAACGGGGACTAGCGGGTTTTTTTTAGGTGAGCAGTTCTTC.

V is TRBV7-9 and J is TRBJ2-2, with unresolved D. Germline V gives CDR1 SEHNR, CDR2 FQNEAQ (reference sequence). This CDR3 has 9 amino acids. Trimming cost V 10 bases and J 8 bases, with 5 bases left between them. The CDR3 nucleotides read TGTGCCATCCTTGGGGAGCTGTTTTTT. The encoded protein is CAILGELFF.

This chain connects TRBV11-2 to TRBJ1-1; TRBD1 aligns across 11 bases. The CDR3 length is 14 residues. CDR1 is SGHAT, CDR2 FQNNGV, per germline. The ends lost 5 bases at V and 4 bases at J; junction bases unmatched: 3. The CDR3 region is CASSPGTGGTEAFF. In nucleotides, the CDR3 is TGTGCCAGCAGCCCAGGGACAGGGGGCACTGAAGCTTTCTTT.

This chain connects TRBV14 to TRBJ2-7, with D unclear. From germline, CDR1 is SGHDN and CDR2 FVKESK. Trimming left V 0 bases short and J 3 bases short, with 12 bases between. The CDR3 is 15 residues long. The CDR3 is CASSQETQVRYEQYF. CDR3 coding DNA: TGTGCCAGCAGCCAAGAGACCCAGGTACGCTACGAGCAGTACTTC.

The chain couples TRBV6-1 to TRBJ2-7; D remains ambiguous. The CDR3 runs to 12 residues. CDR1 MNHNS and CDR2 SASEGT come from the germline V gene. Trimming took off 10 bases at V and 0 bases at J, with 10 bases between the two ends. The CDR3, as DNA: TGTGCCATCGCGGAAAGCTCCTACGAGCAGTACTTC. Its translation is CAIAESSYEQYF.

J is TRBJ2-2 and V is TRBV7-2; D is possibly TRBD1 or TRBD2 (7 bases each). The ends were cut back, 4 bases at V and 6 bases at J, with 15 bases in the middle. The length of the CDR3 is 15 residues. Germline V gives CDR1 SGHTA, CDR2 FQGNSA. The CDR3 coding sequence is TGTGCCAGCAGCTCGGTCAGGGGGGGACCCGGGGAGCTGTTTTTT. Amino acid sequence: CASSSVRGGPGELFF.

V and J are TRBV2 and TRBJ1-4; D possibly corresponds to TRBD1 (6 bases). The germline CDR1 and CDR2 sequences are SNHLY and FYNNEI. This CDR3 has 12 residues. V lost 6 bases to trimming and J lost 14 bases, with 16 bases between them. The CDR3 DNA reads TGTGCCAGCAGCGTAAGACAGGTCGACCTGTTTTTT. It specifies CASSVRQVDLFF.

The chain recombines TRBV29-1 with TRBJ1-1; maybe TRBD1 (5 bases). Trimming pared 6 bases from V and 4 bases from J, leaving 15 bases between. Germline V gives CDR1 SQVTM, CDR2 ANQGSEA. The CDR3 runs to 13 residues. The CDR3 DNA reads TGCAGCGTGGCCGTCGGGGGGGGCACTGAAGCTTTCTTT. Protein product: CSVAVGGGTEAFF.

V usage is TRBV19 and J usage is TRBJ2-6, with 11 bases aligning to TRBD2. The germline V gene has CDR1 LNHDA and CDR2 SQIVND (reference sequence). This CDR3 contains 20 residues. J was trimmed by 0 bases and V by 3 bases; bases with no gene match: 10. Written as DNA, the CDR3 is TGTGCCAGTAGTATTACTACTAGCGGGAGTCTTGGCTCTGGGGCCAACGTCCTGACTTTC. As protein: CASSITTSGSLGSGANVLTF. Using reference TRBV19 and TRBJ2-6 for the parts outside the CDR3, the full variable domain is DGGITQSPKYLFRKEGQNVTLSCEQNLNHDAMYWYRQDPGQGLRLIYYSQIVNDFQKGDIAEGYSVSREKKESFPLTVTSAQKNPTAFYLCASSITTSGSLGSGANVLTFGAGSRLTVL.

The chain links TRBV9 to TRBJ2-3; TRBD2 is a possible D gene (5 bases). The CDR3 runs 15 residues. Trimming took off 2 bases at V and 2 bases at J, with 12 bases between the two ends. Germline loops: CDR1 SGDLS, CDR2 YYNGEE. In DNA form, the CDR3 reads TGTGCCAGCAGCGTGAGGCTAGCCTCCACAGATACGCAGTATTTT. Residues: CASSVRLASTDTQYF.

Of note for this clone: The same CDR3 also results from other DNA sequences found in this sample. The chain carries TRBV2 and TRBJ2-5; D could derive from TRBD1 or TRBD2 (5 bases each). This CDR3 is 13 amino acids long. V lost 3 bases, J lost 4 bases, and 9 bases lay in between. The germline V gene encodes CDR1 SNHLY and CDR2 FYNNEI. The CDR3 bases are TGTGCCAGCAGTGACAGGGCGGGAGAGACCCAGTACTTC. This sequence encodes CASSDRAGETQYF.

J is TRBJ2-2 and V is TRBV27; 7 bases line up with TRBD2. This CDR3 spans 15 amino acids. Unmatched junction bases numbered 4, after V lost 5 bases and J lost 1 base. Germline CDR1 reads MNHEY; CDR2 reads SMNVEV (reference sequence). The CDR3: CASSRDYLNTGELFF. As DNA, the CDR3 is TGTGCCAGCAGTAGGGACTACCTGAACACCGGGGAGCTGTTTTTT.

Only one count was recorded for this clone. The chain joins TRBV27 to TRBJ2-6; no definite D call. Germline assignment: CDR1 MNHEY and CDR2 SMNVEV (reference sequence). CDR3 length: 16 amino acids. V was clipped by 1 base and J by 2 bases, with 9 bases between them. The CDR3 protein is CASSLLDAAGANVLTF. In DNA form, the CDR3 reads TGTGCCAGCAGTTTATTGGATGCGGCTGGGGCCAACGTCCTGACTTTC.

In the case of this clone: In the same sample, other DNA sequences code for this CDR3. The V and J genes are TRBV5-1 and TRBJ2-2; 7 bases match TRBD2. The CDR3 contains 15 residues. The germline V gene has CDR1 SGHRS and CDR2 YFSETQ. J gave up 3 bases and V 0 bases, and 2 bases lay outside the gene matches. The CDR3 loop reads CASSLVAGDTGELFF. CDR3 nucleotide sequence: TGCGCCAGCAGCTTGGTGGCGGGAGACACCGGGGAGCTGTTTTTT.

The J gene is TRBJ2-2, the V gene TRBV6-4, with TRBD2 matching over 12 bases. The CDR3 is 17 amino acids. J gave up 4 bases and V 6 bases, and 9 bases lay outside the gene matches. Germline CDR1 reads MRHNA; CDR2 reads SNTAGT. The CDR3 sequence is CASSPLAGGPGTGELFF. DNA of the CDR3: TGTGCCAGCAGCCCCCTAGCGGGAGGGCCCGGCACCGGGGAGCTGTTTTTT.

This chain uses TRBV18 with TRBJ2-1; either TRBD1 or TRBD2 may fit D (5 bases each). Between the trimmed V and J ends, which lost 7 bases and 7 bases, there was a span of 23 bases. Germline lookup yields CDR1 KGHSH and CDR2 LQKENI. This CDR3 region has 16 residues. CDR3 coding DNA: TGTGCCAGCTTAATCCCTTACGGTGGGAGACAGAATGAGCAGTTCTTC. Its protein is CASLIPYGGRQNEQFF.

The chain recombines TRBV28 with TRBJ2-7; TRBD2 aligns across 9 bases. There are 15 residues in the CDR3. Germline trimming cut 3 bases from V and 2 bases from J; bases unmatched to any gene: 5. Germline V gene lookup returns CDR1 MDHEN and CDR2 SYDVKM. CDR3 bases: TGTGCCAGCAGTTTTCCTAGCGGGGTCCCCTACGAGCAGTACTTC. This sequence encodes CASSFPSGVPYEQYF.

The rearrangement joins TRBV3-2 to TRBJ2-7. TRBV3-2 is classified as a pseudogene. The CDR3 is 9 amino acids. CDR3 sequence reads: CASSHEQYF. In nucleotides, the CDR3 is TGTGCCAGCAGCCACGAGCAGTACTTC.

This rearrangement joins TRBV7-6 to TRBJ2-3, with TRBD2 matching over 9 bases. The germline V gene has CDR1 SGHVS and CDR2 FNYEAQ. The CDR3 runs 17 residues. Losses at the gene ends were 5 bases for V and 2 bases for J; bases not matched to a gene: 11. Here the CDR3 DNA reads TGTGCCAGCAGCCCTTTAAGCGGGAGGAAAAACACAGATACGCAGTATTTT. Its protein is CASSPLSGRKNTDTQYF.

The genes are TRBV5-5 and TRBJ2-7; a possible D gene is TRBD1 (6 bases). The ends were cut back, 4 bases at V and 3 bases at J, with 23 bases in the middle. CDR1 is SGHKS, CDR2 YYEKEE, per germline (reference sequence). This CDR3 contains 17 residues. The CDR3 DNA reads as TGTGCCAGCAGCAAAAAACAGGGTTTTGTGTCCGGCTACGAGCAGTACTTC. Its translation is CASSKKQGFVSGYEQYF.

In regard to this clone: The identical CDR3 is also encoded by other nucleotide sequences in the sample. This chain connects TRBV6-1 to TRBJ2-7, with no clear D. The length of the CDR3 is 11 residues. Germline CDR1 is MNHNS and CDR2 is SASEGT. Trimming stripped 6 bases from V and 3 bases from J, with 6 bases between. CDR3 region: CASSVVYEQYF. The CDR3 nucleotides read TGTGCCAGCAGCGTTGTCTACGAGCAGTACTTC.

The chain employs TRBV18 and TRBJ2-5; D perhaps matches TRBD1 (6 bases). V was pared by 3 bases and J by 5 bases, with 16 bases between. Germline values: CDR1 KGHSH, CDR2 LQKENI. This CDR3 is built from 15 residues. CDR3 loop: CASSPGAGEMETQYF. The DNA for the CDR3 is TGTGCCAGCTCACCTGGCGCAGGGGAGATGGAGACCCAGTACTTC.

J is TRBJ2-7 and V is TRBV6-5; 7 nucleotides match TRBD2. Trimming removed 6 bases from V and 4 bases from J; junction bases left unmatched: 12. This CDR3 region has 15 residues. Germline assignment: CDR1 MNHEY and CDR2 SVGAGI. CDR3 amino acids: CASSPSGGGVYEQYF. The DNA for the CDR3 is TGTGCCAGCAGCCCGTCGGGAGGCGGAGTTTACGAGCAGTACTTC.

The V call is TRBV7-2, the J call TRBJ2-1; D is unresolved. The CDR3 runs to 14 residues. The ends were cut back, 1 base at V and 7 bases at J, with 11 bases in the middle. CDR1 is SGHTA, CDR2 FQGNSA, per germline. Here the CDR3 DNA reads TGTGCCAGCAGCTTAGGCCTAAATCGAAATGAGCAGTTCTTC. Amino acid sequence: CASSLGLNRNEQFF.

This sequence joins TRBV9 and TRBJ2-1, with 7 bases lining up with TRBD2. Per the germline V gene, CDR1 is SGDLS and CDR2 is YYNGEE. CDR3 length: 15 amino acids. V lost 4 bases, J lost 6 bases, and 10 bases stayed unmatched. The CDR3 bases are TGTGCCAGCAGCCCACGGCTAGCGGAAGCCAATGAGCAGTTCTTC. This sequence encodes CASSPRLAEANEQFF.

This clone was seen only once. The chain employs TRBV5-1 and TRBJ2-3; D may be TRBD2 (5 bases). In germline, CDR1 is SGHRS, CDR2 YFSETQ. This CDR3 has 18 residues. Trimming left V 0 bases short and J 0 bases short, with 17 bases between. The CDR3 loop is CASSLDTGNSPSTDTQYF. The CDR3 DNA reads TGCGCCAGCAGCTTGGACACGGGGAACTCACCTAGCACAGATACGCAGTATTTT.

V gene TRBV5-4 combines with J gene TRBJ2-3; 16 nucleotides agree with TRBD2. Germline V gene data show CDR1 as SGHNT and CDR2 as YYREEE (reference sequence). The CDR3 has 18 residues. The ends lost 7 bases at V and 2 bases at J; junction bases unmatched: 10. The CDR3 DNA is TGTGCCAGCTCTAAAGGGACTAGCGGGAGGGTTACCACAGATACGCAGTATTTT. Protein product: CASSKGTSGRVTTDTQYF.